A single sample gave rise to the 14 T cell receptor beta chains below, sequenced in a study of blood T cell repertoires in COVID-19 (TCRdb year 2020). Libraries were made using the immunoSEQ multiplex PCR assay. What TCRdb holds here is the immuneACCESS table cut down to in-frame rearrangements. Part of the clones is not present; checked against another copy, under half of the missing clones reflect an unresolved V gene, and the others are unexplained. This sample lists about 320,000 clones; approximately 81% were detected once. 1.9% of the sample is in the top ten clones. The sequencing input was PBMCs or T cells enriched from blood (not recorded which). These receptors were taken from a woman aged 25-40 years who had been exposed to COVID-19.

The chain links TRBV6-2 or TRBV6-3 to TRBJ2-1, with 8 bases identical to TRBD1. V gave up 6 bases and J gave up 7 bases; unmatched junction bases: 11. This CDR3 spans 15 amino acids. Germline V lookup: CDR1 MNHEY, CDR2 SVGEGT. CDR3 loop: CASRPGQGGMNEQFF. The CDR3 bases are TGTGCCAGCAGGCCTGGACAGGGTGGCATGAATGAGCAGTTCTTC.

The chain carries TRBV9 and TRBJ1-6; perhaps TRBD1 as D (6 bases). Germline CDR1 is SGDLS and CDR2 is YYNGEE. The CDR3 contains 14 residues. V was trimmed by 0 bases and J by 5 bases, leaving 6 bases between them. CDR3 sequence reads: CASSVGTDNSPLHF. CDR3 bases: TGTGCCAGCAGCGTAGGGACAGATAATTCACCCCTCCACTTT.

The V and J genes are TRBV25-1 and TRBJ1-4, with a tentative D call TRBD1 (5 bases). This CDR3 is 18 amino acids long. V gave up 0 bases and J gave up 0 bases, with 14 bases separating them. CDR1 is MGHDK and CDR2 is SYGVNS in the germline V gene. The CDR3 DNA sequence: TGTGCCAGCAGTGAATATCAGGGTTGGGGTGCAACTAATGAAAAACTGTTTTTT. Its protein product is CASSEYQGWGATNEKLFF.

The chain is built from TRBV27 and TRBJ1-2; D possibly corresponds to TRBD1 (6 bases). CDR1 and CDR2 from the germline V gene are MNHEY and SMNVEV (reference sequence). Trimming removed 2 bases at V and 0 bases at J, with 16 bases between. CDR3 size: 17 residues. DNA for the CDR3: TGTGCCAGCAGTTTACGTTGGACAGCTTTATCTAACTATGGCTACACCTTC. This gives the protein CASSLRWTALSNYGYTF.

This clone was picked up one time. The rearrangement joins TRBV7-2 to TRBJ2-5, with TRBD1 identical over 11 bases. This CDR3 has 14 amino acids. Germline V gene data show CDR1 as SGHTA and CDR2 as FQGNSA. The trim removed 2 bases at V and 6 bases at J, leaving 2 bases unmatched. The chain's CDR3 is CASSLWDRGKTQYF. DNA of the CDR3: TGTGCCAGCAGCTTATGGGACAGGGGGAAGACCCAGTACTTC.

This chain joins TRBV6-5 and TRBJ2-7; 13 positions match TRBD2. The CDR3 consists of 15 residues. The ends lost 4 bases at V and 6 bases at J; junction bases unmatched: 6. Per germline, CDR1 MNHEY and CDR2 SVGAGI. The chain's CDR3 is CASSSGLAGAREQYF. DNA for the CDR3: TGTGCCAGCAGTTCAGGACTAGCGGGAGCCCGCGAGCAGTACTTC.

The V and J genes are TRBV19 and TRBJ2-5; the D gene is possibly TRBD2 (5 bases). Trimming stripped 0 bases from V and 4 bases from J, with 12 bases between. Germline CDR1 and CDR2: LNHDA and SQIVND (reference sequence). This CDR3 has 15 amino acids. The DNA for the CDR3 is TGTGCCAGTAGTATAGAAGGGAGTGGGAGAGAGACCCAGTACTTC. Its protein product is CASSIEGSGRETQYF.

The CDR3 is CAWSADFVEPQHF. Here the CDR3 DNA reads TGTGCCTGGAGTGCCGACTTCGTTGAGCCCCAGCATTTT. The chain couples TRBV30 to TRBJ1-5; no clear D gene. The germline gives CDR1 GTSNPN, CDR2 SVGIG (reference sequence). CDR3 length equals 13 residues. V dropped 1 base and J dropped 8 bases, with 12 bases sitting between them.

The gene calls are TRBV28 and TRBJ1-6, with 8 bases aligning to TRBD1. Trimming removed 6 bases from V and 4 bases from J; junction bases left unmatched: 11. The length of the CDR3 is 17 residues. Germline loops: CDR1 MDHEN, CDR2 SYDVKM. The CDR3 is CASSNPGGATYNSPLHF. CDR3 DNA: TGTGCCAGCAGCAACCCAGGGGGCGCTACGTATAATTCACCCCTCCACTTT.

The chain is built from TRBV9 and TRBJ1-1; no firm D call. V lost 5 bases, J lost 4 bases, and 9 bases lay in between. This CDR3 has 12 residues. CDR1 SGDLS and CDR2 YYNGEE come from the germline V gene. CDR3 sequence: CASRREGTEAFF. CDR3 in DNA: TGTGCCAGCAGGAGGGAGGGCACTGAAGCTTTCTTT.

The gene calls are TRBV7-2 and TRBJ2-5, with 12 bases lining up with TRBD2. The V segment lost 1 base and the J segment 2 bases; nucleotides outside the gene matches: 8. The CDR3 has 18 amino acids. Germline CDR1 reads SGHTA; CDR2 reads FQGNSA. The DNA for the CDR3 is TGTGCCAGCAGCTTAGGTCTTGGGACTAGCGGGCTTCAAGAGACCCAGTACTTC. Its protein is CASSLGLGTSGLQETQYF.

This clone was found a few times. CDR3 sequence (DNA): TGTGCCAACCCGAATCGGGAGGACGCCAAGAACGAGCAGTACTTC. It yields the protein CANPNREDAKNEQYF. The chain couples TRBV19 to TRBJ2-7, with 7 positions matching TRBD2. The CDR3 length is 15 residues. Germline values: CDR1 LNHDA, CDR2 SQIVND (reference sequence). V was pared by 10 bases and J by 5 bases, with 17 bases of the junction left unmatched.

V gene TRBV10-3 combines with J gene TRBJ1-6; TRBD1 might be the D (6 bases). V was trimmed by 3 bases and J by 5 bases, leaving 14 bases between them. Germline V gene lookup returns CDR1 ENHRY and CDR2 SYGVKD. This CDR3 comprises 16 residues. CDR3 bases: TGTGCCATCAGTGAACCTGGGGGCAGAAATAATTCACCCCTCCACTTT. It specifies CAISEPGGRNNSPLHF.

V and J are TRBV19 and TRBJ2-7; 13 bases agree with TRBD2. The V gene end was trimmed by 8 bases and the J gene end by 3 bases; junction bases not matched to a gene: 1. The V gene's germline CDR1 is LNHDA and CDR2 SQIVND (reference sequence). The CDR3 runs to 13 residues. This CDR3 reads CASGTSGNYEQYF. As DNA, the CDR3 is TGTGCCAGTGGGACTAGCGGGAACTACGAGCAGTACTTC.